The present entry profiles one TCR beta chain with its context. Some clones are missing from TCRdb's copy, which holds only in-frame ones; the method was immunoSEQ multiplex PCR. Of about 31,000 clones in the sample, 87% are singletons; the top ten hold more than 6%. This sample was taken from a study of T cell changes during pregnancy in multiple sclerosis. Trimming removed 4 bases from V and 1 base from J; junction bases left unmatched: 6. The germline V gene has CDR1 SGHDT and CDR2 YYEEEE. This CDR3 has 15 amino acids. The sequenced sample was CD8+ T cells from peripheral blood mononuclear cells, obtained before pregnancy. The chain carries TRBV5-6 and TRBJ2-7, with 9 bases fitting TRBD1. This TCR was recovered from a female donor with multiple sclerosis, enrolled in a pregnancy study. The CDR3 loop is CASSGQGSPSYEQYF. CDR3 in DNA: TGTGCCAGCAGCGGACAGGGGTCCCCTTCCTACGAGCAGTACTTC.